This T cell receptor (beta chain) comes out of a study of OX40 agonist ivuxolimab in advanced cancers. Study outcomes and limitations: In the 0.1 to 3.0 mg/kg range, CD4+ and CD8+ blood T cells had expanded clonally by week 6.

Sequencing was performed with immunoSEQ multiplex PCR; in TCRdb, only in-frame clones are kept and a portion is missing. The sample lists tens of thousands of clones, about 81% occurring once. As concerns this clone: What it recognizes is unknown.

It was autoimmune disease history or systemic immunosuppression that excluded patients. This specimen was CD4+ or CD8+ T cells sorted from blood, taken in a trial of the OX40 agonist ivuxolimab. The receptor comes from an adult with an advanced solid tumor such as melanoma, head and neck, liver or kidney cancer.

The CDR3 DNA sequence: TGTGCCAGCAGCACAGCAAGGCCCCGAGACGCCCGACATGGCTACACCTTC. This sequence encodes CASSTARPRDARHGYTF. The chain uses TRBV21-1 and TRBJ1-2. TRBV21-1 is marked as a pseudogene. The CDR3 is 17 residues long.